These 16 T cell receptor beta chains were all obtained from the same sample, sequenced in a study of T cells in localized non-small cell lung cancer. The repertoire was sequenced with immunoSEQ multiplex PCR; TCRdb's copy has only in-frame clones and lacks some. This sample has just over 70,000 clones; about 86% occur once, and the top ten carry just over 20%. The sample here was peripheral blood, taken before any cancer treatment. Receptors were obtained from a male donor at least 60 years old with stage III squamous cell lung carcinoma.

The V call is TRBV6-1, the J call TRBJ2-2; either TRBD1 or TRBD2 may fit D (5 bases each). CDR1 is MNHNS and CDR2 is SASEGT in the germline V gene. The CDR3 has 15 amino acids. V lost 6 bases and J lost 3, with 14 bases in between. The CDR3 coding sequence is TGTGCCAGCAGCATTGGGGGATCCTACACCGGGGAGCTGTTTTTT. This encodes CASSIGGSYTGELFF.

V gene TRBV7-6 combines with J gene TRBJ2-2; the D gene is possibly TRBD2 (6 bases). Germline V CDR1 and CDR2: SGHVS, FNYEAQ. The CDR3 totals 15 residues. V was shortened by 1 base and J by 4 bases, with 10 bases between the two germline ends. The CDR3 protein is CASSLGVGSTGELFF. In DNA form, the CDR3 reads TGTGCCAGCAGCTTAGGGGTCGGGAGCACCGGGGAGCTGTTTTTT.

V gene TRBV19 combines with J gene TRBJ2-6, with TRBD2 as a possible D gene (5 bases). Germline V gives CDR1 LNHDA, CDR2 SQIVND (reference sequence). Trimming took off 4 bases at V and 2 bases at J, with 9 bases between the two ends. The CDR3 is 15 amino acids. In DNA, the CDR3 is TGTGCCAGTAGTACCCGGGGTGCTGGGGCCAACGTCCTGACTTTC. Translation: CASSTRGAGANVLTF.

The gene calls are TRBV14 and TRBJ1-1; D is ambiguous. CDR1 and CDR2 (germline): SGHDN, FVKESK. This CDR3 has 13 residues. The V end lost 8 bases, the J end lost 5 bases, and 15 bases lay between the germline ends. The chain's CDR3 is CASSQWERTEAFF. The CDR3 DNA sequence: TGTGCCAGCTCGCAGTGGGAAAGGACTGAAGCTTTCTTT.

The rearrangement uses TRBV18 and TRBJ1-1; 10 bases map to TRBD1. CDR1 and CDR2 (germline): KGHSH, LQKENI. The CDR3 has 16 residues. Trimming removed 0 bases from V and 4 bases from J; junction bases left unmatched: 5. The CDR3 sequence is CASSPPGQGSLTEAFF. CDR3 sequence (DNA): TGTGCCAGCTCACCACCGGGACAGGGGAGTCTCACTGAAGCTTTCTTT.

The chain recombines TRBV6-5 with TRBJ1-1, with D hard to call. Germline-derived CDR1 and CDR2 are MNHEY and SVGAGI. Trimming stripped 9 bases from V and 5 bases from J, with 10 bases between. The CDR3 has 11 residues. CDR3 in amino acids: CASRQGTEAFF. The CDR3 bases are TGTGCCAGTCGGCAAGGGACTGAAGCTTTCTTT.

The V and J genes are TRBV2 and TRBJ2-7, with TRBD2 matching over 11 bases. Trimming cost V 11 bases and J 3 bases; bases outside gene matches: 12. The length of the CDR3 is 15 residues. CDR1 is SNHLY and CDR2 is FYNNEI in the germline V gene. Here the CDR3 reads CASGLAGGPVYEQYF. CDR3 sequence (DNA): TGTGCCTCGGGGCTAGCGGGGGGACCGGTCTACGAGCAGTACTTC. Variable domain in full (rest from reference TRBV2 and TRBJ2-7): EPEVTQTPSHQVTQMGQEVILRCVPISNHLYFYWYRQILGQKVEFLVSFYNNEISEKSEIFDDQFSVERPDGSNFTLKIRSTKLEDSAMYFCASGLAGGPVYEQYFGPGTRLTVT.

This chain uses TRBV10-2 with TRBJ2-1, with TRBD1 as a possible D gene (5 bases). Germline V gene sequence: CDR1 WSHSY, CDR2 SAAADI. The germline V and J ends were trimmed by 3 bases and 3 bases, with 9 bases remaining between them. The CDR3 totals 14 residues. This chain's CDR3 is CASSEGRDYNEQFF. CDR3 DNA sequence: TGCGCCAGCAGTGAAGGCAGGGACTACAATGAGCAGTTCTTC.

The V call is TRBV5-4, the J call TRBJ1-4; no firm D call. The CDR3 is made up of 13 amino acids. Germline loops: CDR1 SGHNT, CDR2 YYREEE (reference sequence). V lost 10 bases and J lost 5, with 15 bases in between. The CDR3: CAAGGQTNEKLFF. CDR3 bases: TGTGCCGCTGGCGGCCAGACAAATGAAAAACTGTTTTTT. Full variable domain (remainder filled in from reference TRBV5-4 and TRBJ1-4): ETGVTQSPTHLIKTRGQQVTLRCSSQSGHNTVSWYQQALGQGPQFIFQYYREEENGRGNFPPRFSGLQFPNYSSELNVNALELDDSALYLCAAGGQTNEKLFFGSGTQLSVL.

The V gene is TRBV5-1, the J gene TRBJ2-5; D may be TRBD1 (6 bases). The germline gives CDR1 SGHRS, CDR2 YFSETQ. The V end was cut by 0 bases, the J end by 1 base, with 10 bases between. The CDR3 loop spans 15 amino acids. CDR3 region: CASSLGQGIQETQYF. CDR3 bases: TGCGCCAGCAGCTTGGGGCAGGGGATCCAAGAGACCCAGTACTTC.

J is TRBJ2-1 and V is TRBV29-1; 10 bases agree with TRBD1. J was trimmed by 6 bases and V by 6 bases; bases with no gene match: 11. Germline V CDR1 and CDR2: SQVTM, ANQGSEA. The CDR3 runs to 15 residues. The CDR3 DNA follows: TGCAGCGTAAGGAGGACAGGGGGGAACGGCAATGAGCAGTTCTTC. Amino acid sequence: CSVRRTGGNGNEQFF.

V and J are TRBV5-1 and TRBJ2-3, with D possibly matching TRBD1 (6 bases). The CDR3 spans 15 residues. Germline assignment: CDR1 SGHRS and CDR2 YFSETQ. V gave up 1 base and J gave up 3 bases, with 12 bases separating them. This chain's CDR3 is CASSLTQGLTDTQYF. The CDR3, as DNA: TGCGCCAGCAGCTTGACCCAGGGGTTAACAGATACGCAGTATTTT.

This chain uses TRBV6-6 with TRBJ2-5, with D perhaps given as TRBD1 or TRBD2 (5 bases each). Trimming cost V 10 bases and J 4 bases, with 10 bases left between them. Germline V gene lookup returns CDR1 MNHNY and CDR2 SVGAGI (reference sequence). This CDR3 region has 11 residues. The CDR3 loop is CATGASETQYF. The CDR3 region has the DNA TGTGCCACCGGGGCGTCAGAGACCCAGTACTTC.

The CDR3 DNA reads as TGTGCCAGCAGTGGTGGGGGATCCCAAGAGACCCAGTACTTC. Translating gives CASSGGGSQETQYF. The V and J genes are TRBV6-1 and TRBJ2-5; tentatively, D is TRBD1 or TRBD2 (5 bases each). V dropped 4 bases and J dropped 1 base, with 10 bases sitting between them. The germline V gene encodes CDR1 MNHNS and CDR2 SASEGT. The CDR3 contains 14 residues.

The J gene is TRBJ1-1, the V gene TRBV10-3; a possible D gene is TRBD1 (6 bases). Germline CDR1 reads ENHRY; CDR2 reads SYGVKD. V was cut by 8 bases and J by 1 base, with 14 bases left in between. The CDR3 extends over 14 amino acids. This chain's CDR3 is CAIGVGGKNTEAFF. DNA of the CDR3: TGTGCCATCGGGGTAGGGGGAAAGAACACTGAAGCTTTCTTT.

V usage is TRBV5-1 and J usage is TRBJ1-2, with TRBD1 matching 7 bases. The CDR3 is made up of 15 amino acids. Germline V lookup: CDR1 SGHRS, CDR2 YFSETQ. The J segment lost 4 bases and the V segment lost 4 bases, leaving 10 bases of the junction unmatched. CDR3 region: CASSGQTGPSYGYTF. The CDR3 nucleotides are TGCGCCAGCAGCGGTCAGACAGGGCCTTCCTATGGCTACACCTTC.